Included here is one TCR beta chain sequence, with context. The antigen is not known. This specimen belongs to a study of cytomegalovirus exposure and HLA in healthy donors. Study results and caveats: Altogether, 164 TCR beta chains were recorded as cytomegalovirus-associated. Immune exposure was documented only through CMV serostatus. Accurate prediction of most subjects' HLA-A and HLA-B alleles from TCR beta sequences was reported.

This PCR relied on a set of 60 Vbeta primers and 13 Jbeta primers. TCRdb's table, derived via immunoSEQ multiplex PCR, lists solely in-frame clones and lacks some. Of 120,000 or so clones listed, 75% to 85% were seen once; the top ten hold around 9.1%. With V trimmed by 4 bases and J by 6 bases, 5 bases remained unmatched. The germline gives CDR1 SEHNR, CDR2 FQNEAQ (reference sequence). The CDR3 is 13 residues long. Sequencing was performed on PBMCs. The sequence was obtained from a woman between 50 and 59 years old in good health and CMV-seropositive. The chain has TRBV7-9 and TRBJ1-2, with 7 bases aligning to TRBD1. This CDR3 is CASSSQGLDGYTF. In nucleotides, the CDR3 is TGTGCCAGCAGCTCACAGGGGTTGGATGGCTACACCTTC.